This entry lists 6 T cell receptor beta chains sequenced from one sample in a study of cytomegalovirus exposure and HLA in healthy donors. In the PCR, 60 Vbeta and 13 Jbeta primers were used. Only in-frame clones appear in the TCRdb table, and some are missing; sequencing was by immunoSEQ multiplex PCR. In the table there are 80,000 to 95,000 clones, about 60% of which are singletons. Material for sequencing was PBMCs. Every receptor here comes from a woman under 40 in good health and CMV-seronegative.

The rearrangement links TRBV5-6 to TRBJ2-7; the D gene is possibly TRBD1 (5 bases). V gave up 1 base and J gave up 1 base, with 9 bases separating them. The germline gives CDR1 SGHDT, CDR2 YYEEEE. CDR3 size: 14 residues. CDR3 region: CASSLYQGSYEQYF. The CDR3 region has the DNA TGTGCCAGCAGCTTGTATCAGGGATCCTACGAGCAGTACTTC.

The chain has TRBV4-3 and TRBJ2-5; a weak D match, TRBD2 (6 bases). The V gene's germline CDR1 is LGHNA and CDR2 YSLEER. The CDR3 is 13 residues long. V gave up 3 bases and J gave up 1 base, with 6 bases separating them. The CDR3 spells CASSHGSQETQYF. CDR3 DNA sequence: TGCGCCAGCAGCCACGGGAGCCAAGAGACCCAGTACTTC.

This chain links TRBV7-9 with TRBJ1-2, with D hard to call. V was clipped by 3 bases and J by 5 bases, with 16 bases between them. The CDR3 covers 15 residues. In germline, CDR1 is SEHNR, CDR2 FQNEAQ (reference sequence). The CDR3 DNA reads TGTGCCAGCAGCTTCCTTGACGGGATCGATTATGGCTACACCTTC. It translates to CASSFLDGIDYGYTF.

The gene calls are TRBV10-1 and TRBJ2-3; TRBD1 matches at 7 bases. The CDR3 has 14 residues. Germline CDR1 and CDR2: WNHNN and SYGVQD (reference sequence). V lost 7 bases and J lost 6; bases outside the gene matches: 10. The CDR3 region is CASTADRPGDTQYF. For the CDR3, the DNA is TGCGCCAGCACCGCGGACAGGCCAGGGGATACGCAGTATTTT.

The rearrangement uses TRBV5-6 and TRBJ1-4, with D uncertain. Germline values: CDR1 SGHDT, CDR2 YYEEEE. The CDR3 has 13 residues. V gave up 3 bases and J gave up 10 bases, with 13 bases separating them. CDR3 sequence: CASSSPGLGKLFF. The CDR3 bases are TGTGCCAGCAGCTCACCAGGACTCGGAAAACTGTTTTTT.

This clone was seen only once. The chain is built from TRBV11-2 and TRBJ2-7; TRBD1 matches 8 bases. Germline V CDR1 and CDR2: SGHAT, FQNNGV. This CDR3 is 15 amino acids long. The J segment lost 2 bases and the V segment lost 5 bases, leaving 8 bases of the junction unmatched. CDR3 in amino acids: CASSLAGTGPYEQYF. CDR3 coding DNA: TGTGCCAGCAGCCTGGCCGGGACAGGACCCTACGAGCAGTACTTC. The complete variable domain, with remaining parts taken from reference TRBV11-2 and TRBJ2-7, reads EAGVAQSPRYKIIEKRQSVAFWCNPISGHATLYWYQQILGQGPKLLIQFQNNGVVDDSQLPKDRFSAERLKGVDSTLKIQPAKLEDSAVYLCASSLAGTGPYEQYFGPGTRLTVT.